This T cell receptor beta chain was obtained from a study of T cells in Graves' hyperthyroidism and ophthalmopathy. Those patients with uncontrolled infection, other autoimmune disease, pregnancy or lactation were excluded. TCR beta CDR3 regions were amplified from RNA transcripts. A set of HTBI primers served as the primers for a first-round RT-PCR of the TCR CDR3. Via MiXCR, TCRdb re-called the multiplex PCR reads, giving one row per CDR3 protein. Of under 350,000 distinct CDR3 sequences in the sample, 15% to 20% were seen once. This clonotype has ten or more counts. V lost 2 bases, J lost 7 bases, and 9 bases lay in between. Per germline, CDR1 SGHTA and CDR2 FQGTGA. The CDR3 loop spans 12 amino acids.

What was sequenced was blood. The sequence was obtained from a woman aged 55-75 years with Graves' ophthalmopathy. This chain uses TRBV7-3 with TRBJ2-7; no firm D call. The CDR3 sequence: CASSLLAGEQYF. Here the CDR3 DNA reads TGTGCCAGCAGCTTACTGGCTGGAGAGCAGTACTTC.